The 17 T cell receptor beta chains listed next were all sequenced from one sample in a study of cytotoxic CD8 clonotypes in ibrutinib-treated CLL. Data came from immunoSEQ multiplex PCR; TCRdb stores just in-frame clones and leaves some out. Among about 45,000 clones listed, 50% to 75% were seen once. The sample here was PBMCs, taken after 24 months of ibrutinib treatment. Receptors were obtained from a human donor with chronic lymphocytic leukemia.

This sequence joins TRBV2 and TRBJ2-7; D might be TRBD1 or TRBD2, each matching 5 bases. Trimming shortened V by 2 bases and J by 4 bases, and 18 bases separated the two germline ends. Germline V lookup: CDR1 SNHLY, CDR2 FYNNEI. This CDR3 has 16 residues. The CDR3 loop is CASSEPRGPPWYEQYF. The CDR3 DNA follows: TGTGCCAGCAGTGAACCCCGGGGCCCTCCTTGGTACGAGCAGTACTTC.

This clone was picked up a small number of times. The chain carries TRBV7-2 and TRBJ1-3; D is undetermined. V was cut by 1 base and J by 1 base, with 8 bases left in between. The CDR3 runs to 15 residues. The V gene's germline CDR1 is SGHTA and CDR2 FQGNSA. CDR3 in amino acids: CASSLELGSGNTIYF. The CDR3 DNA reads as TGTGCCAGCAGCTTAGAATTGGGTTCTGGAAACACCATATATTTT.

The chain carries TRBV5-1 and TRBJ2-7; D unclear. The germline V gene has CDR1 SGHRS and CDR2 YFSETQ. Trimming took 5 bases from V and 2 from J, leaving 8 bases between them. The CDR3 totals 12 residues. This chain's CDR3 is CASSEQPYEQYF. In DNA form, the CDR3 reads TGCGCCAGCAGTGAACAGCCCTACGAGCAGTACTTC.

The genes are TRBV6-1 and TRBJ2-1; D not certain. V lost 7 bases to trimming and J lost 2 bases, with 9 bases between them. The CDR3 is 13 amino acids. CDR1 and CDR2 (germline): MNHNS, SASEGT. The CDR3 loop reads CASTPQTYNEQFF. CDR3 DNA: TGTGCCAGCACCCCCCAGACCTACAATGAGCAGTTCTTC.

The J gene is TRBJ1-5, the V gene TRBV7-9; maybe TRBD1 (6 bases). This CDR3 is built from 14 residues. The V and J ends lost 5 bases and 7 bases respectively, with 15 bases between them. Per germline, CDR1 SEHNR and CDR2 FQNEAQ (reference sequence). CDR3 sequence (DNA): TGTGCCAGCAGCACACCGGGACAAGGGCAGCCCCAGCATTTT. Residues: CASSTPGQGQPQHF.

The chain employs TRBV25-1 and TRBJ2-7; 7 bases line up with TRBD2. This CDR3 is 14 amino acids long. Germline V gene lookup returns CDR1 MGHDK and CDR2 SYGVNS. V lost 8 bases, J lost 4 bases, and 11 bases stayed unmatched. The chain's CDR3 is CASRGAGEGYEQYF. The CDR3, as DNA: TGTGCCAGCCGAGGGGCGGGAGAGGGGTACGAGCAGTACTTC.

This rearrangement joins TRBV19 to TRBJ2-1; tentative D call: TRBD2 (6 bases). The germline V gene encodes CDR1 LNHDA and CDR2 SQIVND (reference sequence). The length of the CDR3 is 13 residues. V was shortened by 2 bases and J by 10 bases, with 12 bases between the two germline ends. The CDR3 is CASSIMEGREQFF. CDR3 DNA: TGTGCCAGTAGTATAATGGAGGGTAGGGAGCAGTTCTTC.

The chain uses TRBV29-1 and TRBJ1-3, with 9 bases matching TRBD1. V gave up 5 bases and J gave up 4 bases; unmatched junction bases: 12. There are 16 residues in the CDR3. Germline loops: CDR1 SQVTM, CDR2 ANQGSEA. DNA for the CDR3: TGCAGCGTTCTCACAGGGGGCCCGTCGATCGGAAACACCATATATTTT. It translates to CSVLTGGPSIGNTIYF.

The chain carries TRBV11-2 and TRBJ2-7; 10 bases fit TRBD1. Germline CDR1 and CDR2: SGHAT and FQNNGV. This CDR3 is built from 14 residues. V lost 5 bases to trimming and J lost 4 bases; unmatched junction nucleotides: 5. The CDR3 DNA reads as TGTGCCAGCAGCCCGGGACAGGGGCGATACGAGCAGTACTTC. Translation: CASSPGQGRYEQYF.

The J gene is TRBJ1-1, the V gene TRBV4-1; TRBD1 matches 7 bases. This CDR3 has 13 amino acids. Germline V gives CDR1 MGHRA, CDR2 YSYEKL. V lost 1 base and J lost 8; bases outside the gene matches: 4. CDR3 DNA sequence: TGCGCCAGCAGCCAAGCCAGGGGGGGAGAAGCTTTCTTT. As protein: CASSQARGGEAFF.

The chain is built from TRBV7-9 and TRBJ2-3; 10 positions agree with TRBD2. The CDR3 has 16 amino acids. Germline CDR1 and CDR2: SEHNR and FQNEAQ (reference sequence). V trimming: 1 base; J trimming: 4 bases; junction bases outside the gene matches: 5. Written as DNA, the CDR3 is TGTGCCAGCAGCTTAGGCCGGACTAGCGGCGCAGATACGCAGTATTTT. Protein product: CASSLGRTSGADTQYF. Full variable domain (rest looked up from reference TRBV7-9 and TRBJ2-3): DTGVSQNPRHKITKRGQNVTFRCDPISEHNRLYWYRQTLGQGPEFLTYFQNEAQLEKSRLLSDRFSAERPKGSFSTLEIQRTEQGDSAMYLCASSLGRTSGADTQYFGPGTRLTVL.

Only one count was recorded for this clone. The chain carries TRBV5-1 and TRBJ2-1; D gene uncertain. The CDR3 is 15 residues long. Germline CDR1 reads SGHRS; CDR2 reads YFSETQ. V was cut by 4 bases and J by 0 bases, with 11 bases left in between. The CDR3 DNA sequence: TGCGCCAGCAGCCCGGACGGACGCTCCTACAATGAGCAGTTCTTC. Translated, it gives CASSPDGRSYNEQFF.

The chain combines TRBV6-1 with TRBJ1-5; 7 nucleotides agree with TRBD1. V trimming: 6 bases; J trimming: 3 bases; junction bases outside the gene matches: 8. Germline lookup yields CDR1 MNHNS and CDR2 SASEGT. The CDR3 contains 15 residues. This CDR3 is CASRKGTDLNQPQHF. The CDR3 DNA is TGTGCCAGCAGGAAAGGGACAGATCTCAATCAGCCCCAGCATTTT.

This clone was counted at least ten times. The chain uses TRBV7-9 and TRBJ1-1; no reliable D call. The germline gives CDR1 SEHNR, CDR2 FQNEAQ (reference sequence). The V and J ends lost 5 bases and 6 bases respectively, with 7 bases between them. The CDR3 length is 11 residues. The CDR3 region is CASSIVAEAFF. CDR3 coding DNA: TGTGCCAGCAGCATTGTTGCTGAAGCTTTCTTT.

V gene TRBV10-2 combines with J gene TRBJ2-7; 8 nucleotides line up with TRBD2. The V gene's germline CDR1 is WSHSY and CDR2 SAAADI. Trimming removed 7 bases from V and 2 bases from J; junction bases left unmatched: 10. CDR3 length: 15 residues. The chain's CDR3 is CASTWTAGVAYEQYF. The CDR3 region has the DNA TGCGCCAGCACCTGGACAGCGGGAGTCGCCTACGAGCAGTACTTC.

The chain is built from TRBV2 and TRBJ1-4; D remains unclear. The CDR3 loop spans 12 amino acids. Germline CDR1 is SNHLY and CDR2 is FYNNEI. V was shortened by 8 bases and J by 8 bases, with 12 bases between the two germline ends. The CDR3 protein is CASLELREKLFF. The DNA of the CDR3 is TGTGCCAGCCTCGAGCTTAGGGAAAAACTGTTTTTT.

The gene calls are TRBV2 and TRBJ1-2; the match to TRBD1 covers 11 bases. With V trimmed by 3 bases and J by 2 bases, 5 bases remained unmatched. Germline V gene lookup returns CDR1 SNHLY and CDR2 FYNNEI. This CDR3 has 16 amino acids. This CDR3 reads CASSDSGQGANYGYTF. The CDR3 DNA reads as TGTGCCAGCAGTGATTCCGGACAGGGGGCGAACTATGGCTACACCTTC.